This TCR beta chain derives from a study of cytomegalovirus exposure and HLA in healthy donors. Findings of the study overall: Among the CMV-associated chains, a few were confirmed in vitro as specific for CMV antigens. Later, an analysis found that TCR clusters from the first cohort tended to co-occur in the 120 or so validation repertoires. The majority of TCR sequences were rare, yet some public TCRs appeared in many donors.

A word on this clone: Antigen unknown.

The CDR3 is made up of 14 amino acids. V gave up 2 bases and J gave up 4 bases, with 9 bases separating them. From germline, CDR1 is SGHRS and CDR2 YFSETQ. Repertoires were generated with immunoSEQ multiplex PCR, while TCRdb's copy carries only in-frame clones and drops some. The data hold 240,000 or so clones, with more than 75% observed a single time. Material for sequencing was PBMCs. V usage is TRBV5-1 and J usage is TRBJ2-2; D uncertain. This TCR came from a woman in her twenties or thirties in good health and CMV-seropositive. CDR3 DNA: TGCGCCAGCAGCTTTGACTTTCCCACCGGGGAGCTGTTTTTT. Its translation: CASSFDFPTGELFF.